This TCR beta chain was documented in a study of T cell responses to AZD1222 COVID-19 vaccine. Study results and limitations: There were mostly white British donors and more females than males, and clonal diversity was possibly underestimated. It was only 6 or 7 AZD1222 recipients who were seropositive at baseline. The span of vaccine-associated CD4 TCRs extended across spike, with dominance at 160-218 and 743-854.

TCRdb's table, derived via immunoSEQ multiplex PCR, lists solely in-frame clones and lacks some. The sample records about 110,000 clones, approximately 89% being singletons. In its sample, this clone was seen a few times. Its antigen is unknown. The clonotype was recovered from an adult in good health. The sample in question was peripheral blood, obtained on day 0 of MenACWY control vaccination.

The CDR3 DNA reads TGTGCCACCAGCAGAGATTCGGACAGCTACGAGCAGTACTTC. This codes for CATSRDSDSYEQYF. The J gene is TRBJ2-7, the V gene TRBV15, with a weak D call TRBD1 (6 bases). The CDR3 is 14 amino acids. Germline values: CDR1 LNHNV, CDR2 YYDKDF (reference sequence). Deletions cut 0 bases from V and 3 bases from J, with 9 bases between. Full variable domain (missing parts from reference TRBV15 and TRBJ2-7): DAMVIQNPRYQVTQFGKPVTLSCSQTLNHNVMYWYQQKSSQAPKLLFHYYDKDFNNEADTPDNFQSRRPNTSFCFLDIRSPGLGDTAMYLCATSRDSDSYEQYFGPGTRLTVT.